This T cell receptor beta chain was profiled in a study of radiation and T cells in renal cell carcinoma. In the study overall: Nephrectomy followed 15 Gy stereotactic body radiation by 4 weeks. Study-wide points: Pretreatment tumor biopsies were lacking, so baseline clonotypes are unknown. From baseline, blood top tumor clonotypes peaked at 2 weeks post-radiation.

Sample time point: blood 2 weeks post-SBRT. Indicated treatment: 15 Gy SBRT to primary tumor, nephrectomy 4 weeks later. This renal cell carcinoma was of the clear cell type. The repertoire was sequenced with immunoSEQ multiplex PCR; TCRdb's copy has only in-frame clones and lacks some. The data show around 120,000 clones, with 80% to 90% seen just once and approximately 2% held by the top ten. A note on this clone: The antigen is undetermined.

The TCR was taken from a woman aged 60-75 years with renal cell carcinoma. The specimen was blood, collected from a patient whose treatment included radiotherapy and nephrectomy.

The CDR3 spells CASSSGNGNTIYF. CDR3 coding DNA: TGCGCCAGCAGCTCCGGGAACGGAAACACCATATATTTT. V usage is TRBV5-1 and J usage is TRBJ1-3; D gene uncertain. The CDR3 has 13 residues. The germline V and J ends were trimmed by 3 bases and 4 bases, with 8 bases remaining between them. Germline loops: CDR1 SGHRS, CDR2 YFSETQ.